The entry below gives a single TCR beta chain sequence along with its context. Its cognate antigen is unknown. Method: immunoSEQ multiplex PCR; TCRdb's copy keeps in-frame clones and lacks some. The repertoire consists of 2 million to 3 million clones, with approximately 94% occurring once and the leading ten covering about 0.13%. Donors comprised only Caucasian adults living in Nashville, Tennessee. The data are from a study of shared clonotypes between healthy human individuals. The study, taken as a whole, reports: Sequencing depth was a factor that was expected to affect clonotype sharing among donors.

The V gene's germline CDR1 is LGHNA and CDR2 YNFKEQ. The CDR3 contains 16 residues. Trimming cost V 0 bases and J 4 bases, with 15 bases left between them. The sequence was obtained from a man between 18 and 35 years old in good health. The chain has TRBV4-2 and TRBJ2-5; D is ambiguous. Sample: naive CD4+ T cells sorted from blood. Specified subset: CD45RA+ positively selected. The CDR3: CASSQDLGRGGETQYF. CDR3 nucleotide sequence: TGTGCCAGCAGCCAAGATCTTGGACGAGGTGGAGAGACCCAGTACTTC.